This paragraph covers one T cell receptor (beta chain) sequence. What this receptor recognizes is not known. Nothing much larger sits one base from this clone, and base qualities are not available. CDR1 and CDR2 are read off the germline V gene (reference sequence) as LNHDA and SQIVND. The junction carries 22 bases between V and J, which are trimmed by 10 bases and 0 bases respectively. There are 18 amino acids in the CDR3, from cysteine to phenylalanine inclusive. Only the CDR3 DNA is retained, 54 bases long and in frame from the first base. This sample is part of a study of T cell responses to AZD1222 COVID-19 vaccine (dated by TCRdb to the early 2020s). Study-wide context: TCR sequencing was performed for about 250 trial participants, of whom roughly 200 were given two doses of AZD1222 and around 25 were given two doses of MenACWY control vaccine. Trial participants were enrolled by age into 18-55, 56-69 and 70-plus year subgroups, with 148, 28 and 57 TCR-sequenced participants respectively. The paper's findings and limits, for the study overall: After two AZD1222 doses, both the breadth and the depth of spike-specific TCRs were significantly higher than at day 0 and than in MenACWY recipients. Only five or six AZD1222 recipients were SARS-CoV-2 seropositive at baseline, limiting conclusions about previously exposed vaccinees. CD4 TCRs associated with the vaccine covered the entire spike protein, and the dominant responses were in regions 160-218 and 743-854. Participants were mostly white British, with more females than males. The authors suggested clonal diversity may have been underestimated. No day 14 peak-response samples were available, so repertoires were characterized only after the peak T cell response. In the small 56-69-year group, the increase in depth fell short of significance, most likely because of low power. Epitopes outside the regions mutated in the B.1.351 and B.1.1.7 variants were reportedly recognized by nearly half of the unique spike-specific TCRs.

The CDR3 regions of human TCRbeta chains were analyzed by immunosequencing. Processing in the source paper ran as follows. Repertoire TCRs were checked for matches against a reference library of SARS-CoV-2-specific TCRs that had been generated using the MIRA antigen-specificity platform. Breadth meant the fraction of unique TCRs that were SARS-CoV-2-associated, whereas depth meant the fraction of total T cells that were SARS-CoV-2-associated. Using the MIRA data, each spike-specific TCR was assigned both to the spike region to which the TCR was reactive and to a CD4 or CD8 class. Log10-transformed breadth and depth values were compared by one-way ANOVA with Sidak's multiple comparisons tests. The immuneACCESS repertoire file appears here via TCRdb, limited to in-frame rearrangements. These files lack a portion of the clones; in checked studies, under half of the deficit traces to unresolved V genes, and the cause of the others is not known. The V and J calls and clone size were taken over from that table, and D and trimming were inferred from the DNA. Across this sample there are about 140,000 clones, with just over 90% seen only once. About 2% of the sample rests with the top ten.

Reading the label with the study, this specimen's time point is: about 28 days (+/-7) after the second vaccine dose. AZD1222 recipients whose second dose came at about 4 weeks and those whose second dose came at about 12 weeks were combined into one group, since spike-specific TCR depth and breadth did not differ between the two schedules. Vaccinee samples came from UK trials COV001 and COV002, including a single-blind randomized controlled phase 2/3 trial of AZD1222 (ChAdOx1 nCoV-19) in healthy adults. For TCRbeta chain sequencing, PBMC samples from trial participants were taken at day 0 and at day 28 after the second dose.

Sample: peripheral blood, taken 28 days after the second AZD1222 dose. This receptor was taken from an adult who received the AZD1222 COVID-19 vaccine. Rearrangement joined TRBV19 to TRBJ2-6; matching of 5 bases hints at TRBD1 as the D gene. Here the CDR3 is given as CATRRPSSGFSGANVLTF. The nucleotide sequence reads TGTGCCACCCGTAGGCCTTCGTCAGGGTTCTCTGGGGCCAACGTCCTGACTTTC.